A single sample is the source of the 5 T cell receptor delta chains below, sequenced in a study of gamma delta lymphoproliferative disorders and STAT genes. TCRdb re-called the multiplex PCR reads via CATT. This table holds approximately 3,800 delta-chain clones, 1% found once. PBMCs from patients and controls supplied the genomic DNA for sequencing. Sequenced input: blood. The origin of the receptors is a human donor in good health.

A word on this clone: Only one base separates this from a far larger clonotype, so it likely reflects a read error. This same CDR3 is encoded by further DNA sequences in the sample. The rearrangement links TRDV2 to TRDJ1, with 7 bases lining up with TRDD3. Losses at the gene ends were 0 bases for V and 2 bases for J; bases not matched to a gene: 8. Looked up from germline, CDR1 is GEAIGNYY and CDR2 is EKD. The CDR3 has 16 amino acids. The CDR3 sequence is CACDTLGGRYTDKLIF. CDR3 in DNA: TGTGCCTGTGACACCCTTGGGGGAAGGTATACCGATAAACTCATCTTT.

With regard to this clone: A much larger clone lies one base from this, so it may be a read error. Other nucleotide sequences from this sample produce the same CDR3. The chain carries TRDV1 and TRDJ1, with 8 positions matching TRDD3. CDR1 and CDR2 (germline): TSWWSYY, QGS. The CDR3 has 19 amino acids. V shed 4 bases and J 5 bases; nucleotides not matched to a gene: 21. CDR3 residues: CALGAGSFLRSWGTDKLIF. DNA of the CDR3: TGTGCTCTTGGGGCAGGGTCATTTCTACGTAGCTGGGGGACTGATAAACTCATCTTT.

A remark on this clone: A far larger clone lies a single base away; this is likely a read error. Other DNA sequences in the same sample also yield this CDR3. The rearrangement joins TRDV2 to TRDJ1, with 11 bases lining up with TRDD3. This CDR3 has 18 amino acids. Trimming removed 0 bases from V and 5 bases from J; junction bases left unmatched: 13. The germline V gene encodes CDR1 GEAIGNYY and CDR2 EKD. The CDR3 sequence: CACDTVLGDTDGTDKLIF. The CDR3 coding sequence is TGTGCCTGTGACACCGTTCTGGGGGATACTGATGGAACTGATAAACTCATCTTT.

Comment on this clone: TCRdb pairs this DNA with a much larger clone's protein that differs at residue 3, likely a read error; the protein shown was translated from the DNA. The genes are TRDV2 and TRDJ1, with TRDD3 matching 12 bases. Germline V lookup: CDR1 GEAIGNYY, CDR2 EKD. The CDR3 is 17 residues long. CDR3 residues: CARDEVLGDTSTDKLIF. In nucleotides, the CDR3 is TGTGCCCGTGACGAAGTACTGGGGGATACCAGCACCGATAAACTCATCTTT.

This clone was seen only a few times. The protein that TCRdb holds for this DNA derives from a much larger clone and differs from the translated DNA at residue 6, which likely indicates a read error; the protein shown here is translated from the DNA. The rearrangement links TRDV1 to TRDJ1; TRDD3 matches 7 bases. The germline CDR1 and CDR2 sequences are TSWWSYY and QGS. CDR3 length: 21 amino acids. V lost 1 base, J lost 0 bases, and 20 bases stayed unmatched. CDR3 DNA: TGTGCTCTTGGGGAACCACCCCTCTTCTTGGGGGACCCACCGTACACCGATAAACTCATCTTT. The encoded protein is CALGEPPLFLGDPPYTDKLIF.